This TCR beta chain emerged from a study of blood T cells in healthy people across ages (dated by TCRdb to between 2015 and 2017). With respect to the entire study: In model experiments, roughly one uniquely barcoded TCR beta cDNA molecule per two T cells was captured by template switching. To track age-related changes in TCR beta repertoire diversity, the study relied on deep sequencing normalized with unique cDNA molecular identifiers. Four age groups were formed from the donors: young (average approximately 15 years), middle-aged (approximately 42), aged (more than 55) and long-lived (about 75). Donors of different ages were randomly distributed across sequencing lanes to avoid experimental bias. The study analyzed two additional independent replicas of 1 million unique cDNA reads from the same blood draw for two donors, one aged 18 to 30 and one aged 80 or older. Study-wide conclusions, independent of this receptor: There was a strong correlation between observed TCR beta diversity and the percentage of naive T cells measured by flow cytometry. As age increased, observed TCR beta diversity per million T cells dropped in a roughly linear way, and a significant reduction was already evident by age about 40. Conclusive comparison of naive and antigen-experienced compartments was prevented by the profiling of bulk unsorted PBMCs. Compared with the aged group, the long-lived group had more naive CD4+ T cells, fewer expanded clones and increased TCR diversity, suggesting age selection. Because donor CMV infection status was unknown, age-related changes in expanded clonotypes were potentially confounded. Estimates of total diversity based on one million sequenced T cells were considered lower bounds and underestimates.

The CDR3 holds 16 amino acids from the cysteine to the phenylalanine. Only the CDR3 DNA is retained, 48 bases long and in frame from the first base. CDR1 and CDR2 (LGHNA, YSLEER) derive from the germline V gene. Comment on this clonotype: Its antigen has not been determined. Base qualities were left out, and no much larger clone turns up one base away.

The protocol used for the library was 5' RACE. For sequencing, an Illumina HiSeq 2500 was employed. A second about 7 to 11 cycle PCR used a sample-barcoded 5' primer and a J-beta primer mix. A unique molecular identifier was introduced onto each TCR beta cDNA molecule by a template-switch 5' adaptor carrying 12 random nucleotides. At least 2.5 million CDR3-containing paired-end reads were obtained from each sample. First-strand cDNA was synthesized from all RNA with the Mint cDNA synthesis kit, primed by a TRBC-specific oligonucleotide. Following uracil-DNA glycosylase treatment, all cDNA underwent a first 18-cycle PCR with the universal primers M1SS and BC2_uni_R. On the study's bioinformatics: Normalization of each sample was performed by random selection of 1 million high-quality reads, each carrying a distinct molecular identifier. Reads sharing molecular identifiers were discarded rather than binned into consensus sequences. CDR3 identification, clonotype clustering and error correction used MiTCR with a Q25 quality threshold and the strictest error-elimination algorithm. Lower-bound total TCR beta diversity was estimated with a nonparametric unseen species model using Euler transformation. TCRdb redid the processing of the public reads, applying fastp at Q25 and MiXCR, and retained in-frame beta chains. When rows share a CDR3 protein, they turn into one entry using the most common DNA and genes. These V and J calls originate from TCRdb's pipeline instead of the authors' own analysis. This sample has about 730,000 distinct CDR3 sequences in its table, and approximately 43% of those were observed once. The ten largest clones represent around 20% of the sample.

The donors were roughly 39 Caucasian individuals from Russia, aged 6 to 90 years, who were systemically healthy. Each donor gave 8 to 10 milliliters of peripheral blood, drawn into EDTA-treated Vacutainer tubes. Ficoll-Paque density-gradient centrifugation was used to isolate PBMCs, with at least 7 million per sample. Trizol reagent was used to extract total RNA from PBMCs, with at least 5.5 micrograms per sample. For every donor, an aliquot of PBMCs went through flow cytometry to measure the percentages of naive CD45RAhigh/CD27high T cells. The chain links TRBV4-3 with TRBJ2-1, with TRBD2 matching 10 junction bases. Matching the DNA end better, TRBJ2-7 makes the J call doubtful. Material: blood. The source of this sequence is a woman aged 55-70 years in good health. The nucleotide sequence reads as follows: TGCGCCAGCAGCCGGACCGGGACTAGCGAATACAATGAGCAGTACTTC. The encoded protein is CASSRTGTSEYNEQYF.